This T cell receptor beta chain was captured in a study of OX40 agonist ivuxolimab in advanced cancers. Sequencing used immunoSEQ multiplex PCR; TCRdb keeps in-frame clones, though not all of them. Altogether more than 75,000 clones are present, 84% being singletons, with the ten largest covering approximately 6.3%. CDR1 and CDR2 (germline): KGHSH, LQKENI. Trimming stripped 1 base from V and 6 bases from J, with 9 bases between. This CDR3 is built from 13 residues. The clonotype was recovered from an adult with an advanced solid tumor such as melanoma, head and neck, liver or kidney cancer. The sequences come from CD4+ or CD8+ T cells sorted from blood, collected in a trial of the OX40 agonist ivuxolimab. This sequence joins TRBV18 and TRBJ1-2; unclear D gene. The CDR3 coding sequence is TGTGCCAGCTCACCACGGGAGGGTGATGGCTACACCTTC. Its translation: CASSPREGDGYTF. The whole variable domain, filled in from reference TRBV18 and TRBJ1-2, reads NAGVMQNPRHLVRRRGQEARLRCSPMKGHSHVYWYRQLPEEGLKFMVYLQKENIIDESGMPKERFSAEFPKEGPSILRIQQVVRGDSAAYFCASSPREGDGYTFGSGTRLTVV.